Listed below are T cell receptor beta chains from one sample, sequenced in a study of shared clonotypes between healthy human individuals. Data came from immunoSEQ multiplex PCR; TCRdb stores just in-frame clones and leaves some out. The repertoire has millions of clones, approximately 92% of them found once; the top ten carry roughly 0.14%. Sample: naive CD4+ T cells sorted from blood. These receptors came from a young man in good health. CDR3s include the opening cysteine and the closing phenylalanine or tryptophan. D genes are given only for firm matches. For some rows the clone size is stated as once, few or many, or as a class when expanded; others skip it.

. | TRBJ2-7 | once | TRBV10-2 | CASSSSSYEQYF | TGCGCCAGCAGTTCAAGCTCCTACGAGCAGTACTTC
. | TRBJ1-2 | once | TRBV5-4 | CASSLGQGVDGYTF | TGTGCCAGCAGCTTGGGGCAGGGTGTGGACGGCTACACCTTC
. | TRBJ2-1 | . | TRBV29-1 | CSVALSSLYNEQFF | TGCAGCGTTGCCCTAAGCAGTTTGTACAATGAGCAGTTCTTC
. | TRBJ1-6 | . | TRBV28 | CASSLFKYSPLHF | TGTGCCAGCAGTTTATTCAAATATTCACCCCTCCACTTT
. | TRBJ2-5 | . | TRBV19 | CASSSRSPRGTQYF | TGTGCCAGTAGTTCCAGATCCCCGAGGGGGACCCAGTACTTC
. | TRBJ2-7 | . | TRBV6-1 | CASSESWGAGYEQYF | TGTGCCAGCAGTGAATCTTGGGGGGCCGGATACGAGCAGTACTTC
TRBD2 | TRBJ2-7 | . | TRBV7-2 | CASRGAGIPPYEQYF | TGTGCCAGCAGGGGAGCGGGAATTCCCCCCTACGAGCAGTACTTC
TRBD2 | TRBJ2-3 | . | TRBV5-4 | CASSRELAGSTDTQYF | TGTGCCAGCAGTAGAGAACTAGCGGGGTCCACAGATACGCAGTATTTT
TRBD1 | TRBJ1-5 | . | TRBV6-1 | CASTPDRAFGQPQHF | TGTGCCAGCACCCCCGACAGGGCATTCGGTCAGCCCCAGCATTTT
. | TRBJ1-3 | few | TRBV30 | CAWTPGTDGNTIYF | TGTGCCTGGACTCCCGGGACGGATGGAAACACCATATATTTT
TRBD1 | TRBJ2-2 | . | TRBV18 | CASSTKTGTGSTGELFF | TGTGCCAGCTCAACAAAGACCGGGACAGGGTCCACCGGGGAGCTGTTTTTT
. | TRBJ2-1 | . | TRBV10-3 | CAISAPGTGDEQFF | TGTGCCATCAGTGCCCCGGGTACGGGCGATGAGCAGTTCTTC
. | TRBJ1-2 | . | TRBV15 | CATSRDRAGYGYTF | TGTGCCACCAGCAGAGATCGGGCAGGGTATGGCTACACCTTC
TRBD1 | TRBJ2-3 | . | TRBV6-5 | CASSQQGGRGTQYF | TGTGCCAGCAGTCAACAGGGGGGAAGGGGTACGCAGTATTTT
. | TRBJ2-7 | . | TRBV12-2 | CASRFPGLAGPYEQYF | TGTGCAAGTCGCTTTCCGGGACTAGCGGGGCCCTACGAGCAGTACTTC
TRBD1 | TRBJ1-5 | . | TRBV10-3 | CAISESEQGNQPQHF | TGTGCCATCAGTGAGTCTGAACAGGGGAATCAGCCCCAGCATTTT
. | TRBJ1-1 | . | TRBV6-1 | CASSELSGEGSNTEAFF | TGTGCCAGCAGTGAATTGTCAGGGGAAGGGTCAAACACTGAAGCTTTCTTT
. | TRBJ1-3 | . | TRBV4-2 | CASTPGFGNTIYF | TGTGCCAGTACCCCAGGGTTTGGAAACACCATATATTTT
TRBD2 | TRBJ2-1 | once | TRBV5-1 | CASSLGVSGAYNEQFF | TGCGCCAGCAGCTTGGGCGTTAGCGGGGCTTACAATGAGCAGTTCTTC
. | TRBJ2-5 | . | TRBV14 | CASSQVVQETQYF | TGTGCCAGCAGCCAAGTAGTGCAGGAGACCCAGTACTTC
TRBD1 | TRBJ1-6 | . | TRBV6-5 | CASSFLGQGLSAPLHF | TGTGCCAGCAGTTTTTTGGGACAGGGGTTATCTGCACCCCTCCACTTT
. | TRBJ1-1 | . | TRBV6-5 | CASSPAPGRGTEAFF | TGTGCCAGCAGTCCTGCCCCCGGACGAGGCACTGAAGCTTTCTTT
. | TRBJ2-1 | . | TRBV9 | CASSVAGGFNEQFF | TGTGCCAGCAGCGTAGCGGGGGGCTTCAATGAGCAGTTCTTC
TRBD2 | TRBJ2-5 | . | TRBV18 | CASSLREGQETQYF | TGTGCCAGCTCTTTGCGGGAGGGCCAAGAGACCCAGTACTTC
. | TRBJ1-1 | once | TRBV5-4 | CASRFGQITEAFF | TGTGCCAGCAGGTTCGGACAAATCACTGAAGCTTTCTTT
TRBD2 | TRBJ2-5 | . | TRBV7-9 | CASSSPLGRVSQETQYF | TGTGCCAGCAGCTCGCCCTTGGGGAGGGTTTCCCAAGAGACCCAGTACTTC
TRBD2 | TRBJ2-1 | . | TRBV7-8 | CASSSLGLADYNEQFF | TGTGCCAGCAGCTCCTTGGGACTAGCGGATTACAATGAGCAGTTCTTC
. | TRBJ1-4 | . | TRBV9 | CASSPGTASKLFF | TGTGCCAGCAGCCCAGGGACGGCCTCGAAACTGTTTTTT
. | TRBJ2-7 | once | TRBV11-2 | CASSSGTATPYEQYF | TGTGCCAGCAGCTCAGGGACGGCGACTCCCTACGAGCAGTACTTC
. | TRBJ2-4 | . | TRBV19 | CASSIDYRGNIQYF | TGTGCCAGTAGTATAGACTATCGGGGGAACATTCAGTACTTC
. | TRBJ1-3 | . | TRBV7-9 | CASSLATQAGNTIYF | TGTGCCAGCAGCTTGGCTACTCAGGCTGGAAACACCATATATTTT
TRBD1 | TRBJ2-7 | . | TRBV25-1 | CASSGGTVSSYEQYF | TGTGCCAGCAGTGGGGGGACAGTGAGCTCCTACGAGCAGTACTTC
. | TRBJ2-3 | . | TRBV6-1 | CASSRTLDGTDTQYF | TGTGCCAGCAGTAGAACTCTGGACGGCACAGATACGCAGTATTTT
. | TRBJ2-3 | . | TRBV7-2 | CASSLGRSSTDTQYF | TGTGCCAGCAGCTTAGGTAGGAGTAGCACAGATACGCAGTATTTT
. | TRBJ2-5 | . | TRBV11-2 | CASSLAFETQYF | TGTGCCAGCAGCTTAGCGTTCGAGACCCAGTACTTC
. | TRBJ1-2 | . | TRBV4-1 | CASSPGHLLGYGYTF | TGCGCCAGCAGTCCGGGCCATCTATTAGGGTATGGCTACACCTTC
. | TRBJ2-7 | . | TRBV5-4 | CASSLAAGEQYF | TGTGCCAGCAGCTTGGCGGCCGGCGAGCAGTACTTC
. | TRBJ2-3 | . | TRBV6-4 | CASSDSSRQYF | TGTGCCAGCAGTGACTCGAGTCGGCAATATTTT
. | TRBJ1-5 | . | TRBV14 | CASSLSNQPQHF | TGTGCCAGCAGCCTGAGCAATCAGCCCCAGCATTTT
. | TRBJ1-3 | . | TRBV10-3 | CASSDGQRSGNTIYF | TGTGCCAGCAGTGACGGACAGCGCTCTGGAAACACCATATATTTT
. | TRBJ2-5 | . | TRBV5-6 | CASSRWETQYF | TGTGCCAGCAGCCGTTGGGAGACCCAGTACTTC
. | TRBJ1-5 | . | TRBV7-2 | CASSATRGGGQPQHF | TGTGCCAGCAGCGCCACCCGAGGGGGGGGACAGCCCCAGCATTTT
. | TRBJ2-4 | . | TRBV19 | CASSIESGQVKGAKNIQYF | TGTGCCAGTAGTATAGAATCGGGGCAGGTCAAGGGGGCCAAAAACATTCAGTACTTC
. | TRBJ1-1 | . | TRBV7-2 | CASSLRPGAEAFF | TGTGCCAGCAGCCTTAGGCCCGGTGCTGAAGCTTTCTTT
TRBD2 | TRBJ2-1 | . | TRBV10-2 | CATHGGGNEQFF | TGCGCCACTCACGGGGGGGGCAATGAGCAGTTCTTC
. | TRBJ2-6 | once | TRBV10-3 | CATRGKPEVSGANVLTF | TGTGCCACTAGAGGCAAGCCCGAGGTCTCTGGGGCCAACGTCCTGACTTTC
TRBD2 | TRBJ2-3 | . | TRBV5-1 | CASSPRTSLAAQYF | TGCGCCAGCAGCCCAAGGACTAGCTTGGCGGCGCAGTATTTT
. | TRBJ2-3 | . | TRBV9 | CASSVMGEDTQYF | TGTGCCAGCAGCGTAATGGGCGAAGATACGCAGTATTTT
. | TRBJ2-7 | . | TRBV7-2 | CASSLGTAYEQYF | TGTGCCAGCAGCTTAGGGACTGCCTACGAGCAGTACTTC